Sequencing of this T cell receptor beta chain was carried out in a study of blood T cell repertoires in COVID-19. On the study more broadly: Sites in the United States, Italy and Spain provided acute and convalescent COVID-19 samples. Sources were T cells, B-cell-depleted T cells, or PBMCs; the material itself was cDNA or gDNA.

In the source study's methods: Amplification of reference gene primers provided the estimated nucleated cell counts. Produced via immunoSEQ multiplex PCR; TCRdb's table is partial and in-frame only. For V, J and clone size, that table is used; D and trimming come from the DNA. The sample carries 75,000 to 95,000 clones, more than 65% recorded once. CDR3 length: 15 amino acids. Trimming removed 3 bases from V and 5 bases from J, with 16 bases in between. Germline V gene sequence: CDR1 KGHSH, CDR2 LQKENI. The sample was peripheral blood. The J gene is TRBJ1-1, the V gene TRBV18, with D possibly TRBD1 on 5 matching bases. The sequence was obtained from a woman aged 80 or over with active or convalescent COVID-19. The CDR3 DNA sequence: TGTGCCAGCTCACCGGGGCAGGGTTCGGTGACTGAAGCTTTCTTT. Translating gives CASSPGQGSVTEAFF.